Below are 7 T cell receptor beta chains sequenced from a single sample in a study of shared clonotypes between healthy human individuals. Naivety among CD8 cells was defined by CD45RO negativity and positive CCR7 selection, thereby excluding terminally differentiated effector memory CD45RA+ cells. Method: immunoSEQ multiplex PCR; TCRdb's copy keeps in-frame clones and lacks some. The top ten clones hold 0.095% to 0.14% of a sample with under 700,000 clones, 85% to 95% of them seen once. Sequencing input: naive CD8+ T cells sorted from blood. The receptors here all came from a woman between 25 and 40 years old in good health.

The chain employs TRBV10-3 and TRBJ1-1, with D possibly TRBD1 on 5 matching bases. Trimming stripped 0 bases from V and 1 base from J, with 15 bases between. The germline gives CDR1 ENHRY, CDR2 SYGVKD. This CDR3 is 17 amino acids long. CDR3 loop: CAISESEGPKPNTEAFF. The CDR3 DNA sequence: TGTGCCATCAGTGAGTCAGAGGGGCCGAAGCCGAACACTGAAGCTTTCTTT.

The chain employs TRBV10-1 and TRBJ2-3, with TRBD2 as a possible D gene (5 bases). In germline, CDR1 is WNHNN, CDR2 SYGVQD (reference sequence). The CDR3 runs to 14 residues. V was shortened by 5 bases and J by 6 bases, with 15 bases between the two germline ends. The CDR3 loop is CASSPSTQGDTQYF. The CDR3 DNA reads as TGCGCCAGCAGTCCTAGCACACAAGGGGATACGCAGTATTTT.

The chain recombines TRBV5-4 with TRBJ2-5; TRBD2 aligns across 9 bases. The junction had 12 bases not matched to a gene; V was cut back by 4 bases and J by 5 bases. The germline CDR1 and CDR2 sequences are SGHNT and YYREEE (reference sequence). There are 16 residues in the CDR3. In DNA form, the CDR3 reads TGTGCCAGCAGCAGACTAGCGGAAGCTGACAGTGAGACCCAGTACTTC. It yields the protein CASSRLAEADSETQYF.

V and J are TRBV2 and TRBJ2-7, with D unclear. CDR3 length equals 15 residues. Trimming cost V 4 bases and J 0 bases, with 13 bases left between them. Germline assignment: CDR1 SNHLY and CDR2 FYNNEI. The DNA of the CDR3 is TGTGCCAGCAGTGTCGGGCCAGCCCCCTCCTACGAGCAGTACTTC. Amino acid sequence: CASSVGPAPSYEQYF.

CDR3 residues: CASSNRGYQPQHF. The CDR3 nucleotides are TGTGCCAGCAGTAACAGGGGCTATCAGCCCCAGCATTTT. The chain couples TRBV28 to TRBJ1-5; 7 positions agree with TRBD1. This CDR3 has 13 amino acids. The germline gives CDR1 MDHEN, CDR2 SYDVKM. V lost 5 bases and J lost 5; bases outside the gene matches: 3.

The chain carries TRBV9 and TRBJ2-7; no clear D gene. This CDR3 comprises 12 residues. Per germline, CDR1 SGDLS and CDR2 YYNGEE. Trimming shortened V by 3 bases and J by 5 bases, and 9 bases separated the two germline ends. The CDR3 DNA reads TGTGCCAGCAGCGATAACTTTCACGAGCAGTACTTC. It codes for CASSDNFHEQYF.

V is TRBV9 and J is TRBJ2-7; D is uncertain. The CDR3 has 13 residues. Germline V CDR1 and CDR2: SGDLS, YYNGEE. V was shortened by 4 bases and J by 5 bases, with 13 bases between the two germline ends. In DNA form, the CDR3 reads TGTGCCAGCAGCCCACGGATGTTCGACGAGCAGTACTTC. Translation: CASSPRMFDEQYF.